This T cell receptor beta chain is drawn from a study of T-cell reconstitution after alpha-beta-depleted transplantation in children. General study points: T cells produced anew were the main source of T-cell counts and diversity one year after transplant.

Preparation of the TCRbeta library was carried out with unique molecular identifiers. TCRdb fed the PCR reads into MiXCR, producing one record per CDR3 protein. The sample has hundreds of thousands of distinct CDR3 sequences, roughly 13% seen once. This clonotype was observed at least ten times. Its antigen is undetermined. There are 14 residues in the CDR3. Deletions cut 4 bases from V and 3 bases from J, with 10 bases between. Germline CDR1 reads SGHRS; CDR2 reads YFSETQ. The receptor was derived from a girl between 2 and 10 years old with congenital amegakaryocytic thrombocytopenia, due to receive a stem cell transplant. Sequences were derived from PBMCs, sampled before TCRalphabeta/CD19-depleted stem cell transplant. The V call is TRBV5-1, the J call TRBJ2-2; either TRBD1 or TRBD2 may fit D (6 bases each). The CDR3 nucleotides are TGCGCCAGCAGCGCGGGACACGACACCGGGGAGCTGTTTTTT. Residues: CASSAGHDTGELFF.